Presented here are 3 T cell receptor beta chains from one specimen sequenced in a study of brain T cells in children with intractable seizures. Clones were sequenced by immunoSEQ multiplex PCR, and TCRdb holds only the in-frame ones, with some missing. Of about 340,000 clones listed, 93% are singletons. Specified time point: blood from clinic visit 5 months post-surgery; TSC patient then seizure free. Source: peripheral blood, taken less than 6 months after surgery. Receptors originate from a boy in the first two years of life with tuberous sclerosis and intractable seizures.

This chain uses TRBV24-1 with TRBJ2-7; D is unresolved. The V gene's germline CDR1 is KGHDR and CDR2 SFDVKD. The CDR3 is 13 amino acids. V was clipped by 12 bases and J by 3 bases, with 17 bases between them. The CDR3 loop reads CAATSGGNYEQYF. The CDR3 nucleotides are TGTGCCGCCACATCGGGCGGAAACTACGAGCAGTACTTC.

DNA of the CDR3: TGTGCCAGCAGTCTTAGCGGAGTTACCTACGAGCAGTACTTC. Its protein product is CASSLSGVTYEQYF. The chain recombines TRBV28 with TRBJ2-7, with D perhaps TRBD2 (6 bases). The CDR3 sequence is 14 residues long. V gave up 5 bases and J gave up 2 bases, with 13 bases separating them. Germline CDR1 reads MDHEN; CDR2 reads SYDVKM.

The chain combines TRBV19 with TRBJ1-3; D might be TRBD1 (5 bases). There are 17 residues in the CDR3. Deletions cut 1 base from V and 0 bases from J, with 13 bases between. Germline CDR1 reads LNHDA; CDR2 reads SQIVND (reference sequence). The CDR3 DNA follows: TGTGCCAGTAGTATAGGGGGGACGTACTACTCTGGAAACACCATATATTTT. Translating it yields CASSIGGTYYSGNTIYF.